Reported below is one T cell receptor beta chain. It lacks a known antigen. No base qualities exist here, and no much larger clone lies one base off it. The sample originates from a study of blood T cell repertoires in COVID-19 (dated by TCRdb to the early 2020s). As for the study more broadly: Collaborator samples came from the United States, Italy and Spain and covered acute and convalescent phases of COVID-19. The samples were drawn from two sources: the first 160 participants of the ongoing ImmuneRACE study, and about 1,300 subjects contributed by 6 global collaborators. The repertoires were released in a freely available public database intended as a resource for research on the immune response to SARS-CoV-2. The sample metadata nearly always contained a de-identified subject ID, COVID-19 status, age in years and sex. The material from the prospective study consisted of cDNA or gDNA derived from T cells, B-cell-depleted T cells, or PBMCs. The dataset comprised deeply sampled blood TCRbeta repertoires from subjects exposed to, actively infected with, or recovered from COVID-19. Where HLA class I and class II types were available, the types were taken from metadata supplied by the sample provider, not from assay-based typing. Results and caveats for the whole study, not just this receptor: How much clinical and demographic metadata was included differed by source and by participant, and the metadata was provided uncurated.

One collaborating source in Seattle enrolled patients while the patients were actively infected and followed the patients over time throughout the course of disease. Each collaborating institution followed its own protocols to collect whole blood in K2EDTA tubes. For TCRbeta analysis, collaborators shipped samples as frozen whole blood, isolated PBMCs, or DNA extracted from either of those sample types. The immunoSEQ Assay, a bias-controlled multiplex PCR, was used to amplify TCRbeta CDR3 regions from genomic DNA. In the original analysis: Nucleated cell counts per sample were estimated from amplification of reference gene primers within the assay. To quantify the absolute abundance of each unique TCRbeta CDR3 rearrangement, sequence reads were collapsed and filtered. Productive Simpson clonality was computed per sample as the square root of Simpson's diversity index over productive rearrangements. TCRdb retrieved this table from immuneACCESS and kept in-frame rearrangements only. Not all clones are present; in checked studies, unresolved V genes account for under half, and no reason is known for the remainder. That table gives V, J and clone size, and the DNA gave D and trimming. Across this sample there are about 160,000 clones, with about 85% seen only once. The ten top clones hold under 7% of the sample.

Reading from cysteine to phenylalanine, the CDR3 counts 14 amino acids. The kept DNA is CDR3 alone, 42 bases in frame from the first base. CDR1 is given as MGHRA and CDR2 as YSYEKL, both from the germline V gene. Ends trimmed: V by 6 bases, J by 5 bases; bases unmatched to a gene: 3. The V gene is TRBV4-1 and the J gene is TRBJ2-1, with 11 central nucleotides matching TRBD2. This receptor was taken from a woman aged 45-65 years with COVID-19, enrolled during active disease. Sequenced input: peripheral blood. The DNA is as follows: TGCGCCAGCAGACCACTAGCGGGAGACAATGAGCAGTTCTTC. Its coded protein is CASRPLAGDNEQFF.